The 27 T cell receptor beta chains below all came from one sample that was sequenced in a study of coeliac disease. TCRdb's copy holds only in-frame clones and misses some; the assay was immunoSEQ multiplex PCR. The table lists about 2,100 clones, roughly 70% of them singletons. Sample: lamina propria lymphocytes from the gut. The receptors stem from a woman aged 45-59 years with celiac disease on a gluten-free diet.

This sequence joins TRBV11-2 and TRBJ2-5; D may be TRBD2 (5 bases). This CDR3 spans 14 amino acids. The V end was cut by 5 bases, the J end by 9 bases, with 19 bases between. The germline CDR1 and CDR2 sequences are SGHAT and FQNNGV. In nucleotides, the CDR3 is TGTGCCAGCAGCCCTCCGGGCCCGATGGACTCCCAGTACTTC. It codes for CASSPPGPMDSQYF.

This clone was observed a single time. This chain joins TRBV7-6 and TRBJ1-2; 8 nucleotides agree with TRBD1. There are 16 residues in the CDR3. CDR1 is SGHVS and CDR2 is FNYEAQ in the germline V gene. J lost 1 base, V lost 5 bases, and 9 bases had no gene match. The CDR3 here is CASSPSAGGFNYGYTF. CDR3 sequence (DNA): TGTGCCAGCAGCCCTTCCGCAGGGGGCTTTAACTATGGCTACACCTTC.

V and J are TRBV2 and TRBJ2-3; 11 nucleotides match TRBD2. Germline CDR1 reads SNHLY; CDR2 reads FYNNEI. The length of the CDR3 is 16 residues. With V trimmed by 4 bases and J by 6 bases, 9 bases remained unmatched. CDR3: CASSAGLAGGGDTQYF. Here the CDR3 DNA reads TGTGCCAGCAGTGCGGGGCTAGCGGGGGGCGGGGATACGCAGTATTTT. Full variable domain (rest looked up from reference TRBV2 and TRBJ2-3): EPEVTQTPSHQVTQMGQEVILRCVPISNHLYFYWYRQILGQKVEFLVSFYNNEISEKSEIFDDQFSVERPDGSNFTLKIRSTKLEDSAMYFCASSAGLAGGGDTQYFGPGTRLTVL.

This clone has only a few counts. This rearrangement joins TRBV19 to TRBJ1-5; TRBD1 is a possible D gene (5 bases). V dropped 7 bases and J dropped 0 bases, with 10 bases sitting between them. The CDR3 runs to 14 residues. The germline V gene has CDR1 LNHDA and CDR2 SQIVND (reference sequence). CDR3 protein: CASTNRFSNQPQHF. CDR3 bases: TGTGCCAGTACCAACAGGTTTAGCAATCAGCCCCAGCATTTT.

The CDR3 nucleotides are TGTGCCAGCAGCCCCATGCAGGGTTCCTACGAGCAGTACTTC. Protein sequence: CASSPMQGSYEQYF. V gene TRBV13 combines with J gene TRBJ2-5; TRBD1 might be the D (5 bases). The J call is uncertain, as TRBJ2-7 better fits the DNA end. This CDR3 is built from 14 residues. Germline CDR1 reads PRHDT; CDR2 reads FYEKMQ (reference sequence).

This clone showed up just a few times. The chain has TRBV4-1 and TRBJ2-3; 7 positions agree with TRBD1. This CDR3 is 16 amino acids long. V shed 1 base and J 0 bases; nucleotides not matched to a gene: 4. Per the germline V gene, CDR1 is MGHRA and CDR2 is YSYEKL. In DNA form, the CDR3 reads TGCGCCAGCAGCCAAGTCTGGGGACAGAGCACAGATACGCAGTATTTT. Translating gives CASSQVWGQSTDTQYF.

The chain links TRBV5-1 to TRBJ2-2; 9 nucleotides line up with TRBD1. Germline lookup yields CDR1 SGHRS and CDR2 YFSETQ. This CDR3 contains 15 residues. J gave up 5 bases and V 5 bases, and 7 bases lay outside the gene matches. In DNA form, the CDR3 reads TGCGCCAGCAGGAAACAGGGGGCGGCTACCGGGGAGCTGTTTTTT. It is translated as CASRKQGAATGELFF.

The rearrangement uses TRBV5-6 and TRBJ1-6, with 7 bases matching TRBD1. The CDR3 has 15 amino acids. Trimming cost V 0 bases and J 8 bases; bases outside gene matches: 5. Germline CDR1 reads SGHDT; CDR2 reads YYEEEE. DNA of the CDR3: TGTGCCAGCAGCTTGGACAGGGGCACGTATTCACCCCTCCACTTT. Its protein product is CASSLDRGTYSPLHF.

The chain has TRBV7-2 and TRBJ2-7; the match to TRBD2 covers 7 bases. The V segment lost 3 bases and the J segment 5 bases; nucleotides outside the gene matches: 4. CDR3 length equals 13 residues. Germline V CDR1 and CDR2: SGHTA, FQGNSA. CDR3 DNA: TGTGCCAGCAGCTTCAGCGGGAACGACGAGCAGTACTTC. Translating it yields CASSFSGNDEQYF.

The chain combines TRBV5-1 with TRBJ2-5; 8 bases are shared with TRBD2. The J call is uncertain, as TRBJ2-7 better fits the DNA end. Per germline, CDR1 SGHRS and CDR2 YFSETQ. This CDR3 has 16 residues. In DNA, the CDR3 is TGCGCCAGCAGCTTGGATGGGCGGGGGGTCTTCTACGAGCAGTACTTC. Its protein product is CASSLDGRGVFYEQYF.

The chain carries TRBV21-1 and TRBJ2-3; the D segment call TRBD2 is taken from the table without a DNA check. TRBV21-1 is classified as a pseudogene. The CDR3 sequence is 17 residues long. As DNA, the CDR3 is TGTGCCAGCAGCAAATCTTTTGCACTCCATGACACAGATACGCAGTATTTT. Translated: CASSKSFALHDTDTQYF.

This chain uses TRBV28 with TRBJ2-7; 8 nucleotides agree with TRBD1. Germline CDR1 reads MDHEN; CDR2 reads SYDVKM. There are 14 residues in the CDR3. V trimming: 6 bases; J trimming: 2 bases; junction bases outside the gene matches: 6. This CDR3 reads CASSTGTGTYEQYF. Here the CDR3 DNA reads TGTGCCAGCAGCACCGGGACAGGTACCTACGAGCAGTACTTC.

The CDR3 DNA reads as TGTGCCAGTAGTACCACAGGGAGGGGAGAGACCCAGTACTTC. It specifies CASSTTGRGETQYF. The chain recombines TRBV19 with TRBJ2-5; possible D gene TRBD2, 7 bases. Trimming took 4 bases from V and 4 from J, leaving 13 bases between them. Germline loops: CDR1 LNHDA, CDR2 SQIVND (reference sequence). This CDR3 comprises 14 residues.

As to this clone: Other DNA sequences within the sample encode an identical CDR3. V and J are TRBV2 and TRBJ2-7; TRBD1 might be the D (5 bases). Trimming shortened V by 4 bases and J by 3 bases, and 16 bases separated the two germline ends. The CDR3 runs 15 residues. The germline V gene has CDR1 SNHLY and CDR2 FYNNEI. CDR3 region: CASSVGTGWGYEQYF. CDR3 in DNA: TGTGCCAGCAGTGTAGGAACAGGCTGGGGCTACGAGCAGTACTTC.

The chain carries TRBV5-4 and TRBJ2-5; 8 bases are a match to TRBD1. The J segment lost 0 bases and the V segment lost 2 bases, leaving 6 bases of the junction unmatched. CDR3 length: 16 amino acids. CDR1 is SGHNT, CDR2 YYREEE, per germline (reference sequence). The CDR3 spells CASSFPGQDNQETQYF. The DNA for the CDR3 is TGTGCCAGCAGCTTCCCGGGACAGGATAACCAAGAGACCCAGTACTTC.

The chain employs TRBV2 and TRBJ1-2; D gene ambiguous. Germline CDR1 and CDR2: SNHLY and FYNNEI. V was clipped by 8 bases and J by 6 bases, with 16 bases between them. The CDR3 length is 13 residues. The CDR3 is CASVRERADGYTF. The CDR3 DNA is TGTGCCAGCGTGAGGGAGCGGGCAGATGGCTACACCTTC.

The chain is built from TRBV4-1 and TRBJ2-1; unclear D gene. The CDR3 has 16 residues. V gave up 0 bases and J gave up 0 bases, with 9 bases separating them. Per the germline V gene, CDR1 is MGHRA and CDR2 is YSYEKL. The CDR3 DNA sequence: TGCGCCAGCAGCCAAGATGGCCCAGGCTCCTACAATGAGCAGTTCTTC. Amino acid sequence: CASSQDGPGSYNEQFF.

The chain has TRBV7-2 and TRBJ2-7; 11 bases are a match to TRBD2. CDR1 and CDR2 (germline): SGHTA, FQGNSA. This CDR3 comprises 15 residues. The V segment lost 2 bases and the J segment 7 bases; nucleotides outside the gene matches: 7. The CDR3 DNA reads as TGTGCCAGCAGCTTATCCCTAGCGGGGGGTGGTGAGCAGTACTTC. Translated: CASSLSLAGGGEQYF.

This chain connects TRBV2 to TRBJ2-5; 10 nucleotides align to TRBD2. Germline assignment: CDR1 SNHLY and CDR2 FYNNEI. The CDR3 sequence is 15 residues long. V trimming: 4 bases; J trimming: 3 bases; junction bases outside the gene matches: 5. The DNA for the CDR3 is TGTGCCAGCAGTGCCCAGCGGGGGGGGAAAGAGACCCAGTACTTC. It codes for CASSAQRGGKETQYF.

J is TRBJ2-2 and V is TRBV7-2; D perhaps matches TRBD1 (6 bases). The CDR3 totals 17 residues. Trimming took off 1 base at V and 5 bases at J, with 17 bases between the two ends. The germline V gene has CDR1 SGHTA and CDR2 FQGNSA. This CDR3 is CASSLVSIWQGTGELFF. Here the CDR3 DNA reads TGTGCCAGCAGCTTAGTCAGTATATGGCAGGGGACCGGGGAGCTGTTTTTT.

In this sample, this clone turned up once. V gene TRBV27 combines with J gene TRBJ1-5; unclear D gene. In germline, CDR1 is MNHEY, CDR2 SMNVEV (reference sequence). V dropped 6 bases and J dropped 1 base, with 13 bases sitting between them. This CDR3 is 15 amino acids long. For the CDR3, the DNA is TGTGCCAGCAGACCCGATGTACAGAGCAATCAGCCCCAGCATTTT. Its protein is CASRPDVQSNQPQHF.

The genes are TRBV7-6 and TRBJ1-2, with D perhaps matching TRBD1 (5 bases). The CDR3 is made up of 14 amino acids. V lost 5 bases and J lost 7, with 17 bases in between. In germline, CDR1 is SGHVS, CDR2 FNYEAQ. CDR3 in amino acids: CASSPYKPGGGYTF. The CDR3 DNA reads as TGTGCCAGCAGCCCATACAAACCGGGGGGTGGCTACACCTTC.

This clone appeared a few times. This rearrangement joins TRBV5-1 to TRBJ1-4; TRBD1 agrees at 12 bases. This CDR3 has 21 residues. Per germline, CDR1 SGHRS and CDR2 YFSETQ. V gave up 4 bases and J gave up 4 bases; unmatched junction bases: 20. CDR3 sequence (DNA): TGCGCCAGCAGCACATTCCCCCGTGGGGACAGGGGGCAGAAGGGTAATGAAAAACTGTTTTTT. Residues: CASSTFPRGDRGQKGNEKLFF.

DNA for the CDR3: TGTGCCAGCAGCAGCAGGGATGAGCAGTTCTTC. Translation: CASSSRDEQFF. The chain has TRBV28 and TRBJ2-1; weak D call: TRBD1 (5 bases). With 6 bases removed from V and 8 bases from J, the gap between germline ends came to 8 bases. CDR1 MDHEN and CDR2 SYDVKM come from the germline V gene. This CDR3 is built from 11 residues.

V usage is TRBV5-1 and J usage is TRBJ2-4, with 8 positions matching TRBD2. V lost 0 bases to trimming and J lost 7 bases; unmatched junction nucleotides: 0. The germline CDR1 and CDR2 sequences are SGHRS and YFSETQ. The CDR3 is 13 residues long. The CDR3 bases are TGCGCCAGCAGCTTGGTAGCGGGGAACATTCAGTACTTC. Protein sequence: CASSLVAGNIQYF.

This chain uses TRBV18 with TRBJ2-7; D is unresolved. The CDR3 has 14 residues. The germline V gene has CDR1 KGHSH and CDR2 LQKENI. V was trimmed by 3 bases and J by 3 bases, leaving 12 bases between them. The CDR3: CASSPQRKDYEQYF. Here the CDR3 DNA reads TGTGCCAGCTCACCCCAGAGGAAGGACTACGAGCAGTACTTC.

The chain combines TRBV2 with TRBJ1-4; D is unclear. Germline V lookup: CDR1 SNHLY, CDR2 FYNNEI. The V gene lost 3 bases and the J gene lost 6 bases, with 11 bases spanning the gap. This CDR3 comprises 14 residues. The CDR3 DNA reads as TGTGCCAGCAGTGATCCGTCGGGATATGAAAAACTGTTTTTT. Amino acids: CASSDPSGYEKLFF.